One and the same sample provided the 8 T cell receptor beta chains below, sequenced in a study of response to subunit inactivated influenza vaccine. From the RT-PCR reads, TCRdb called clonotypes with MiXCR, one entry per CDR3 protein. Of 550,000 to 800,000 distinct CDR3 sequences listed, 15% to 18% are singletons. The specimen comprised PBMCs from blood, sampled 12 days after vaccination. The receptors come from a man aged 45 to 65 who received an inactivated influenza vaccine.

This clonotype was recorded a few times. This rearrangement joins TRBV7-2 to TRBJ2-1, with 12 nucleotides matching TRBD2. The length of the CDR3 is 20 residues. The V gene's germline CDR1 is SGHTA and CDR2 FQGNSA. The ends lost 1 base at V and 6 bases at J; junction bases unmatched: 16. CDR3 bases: TGTGCCAGCAGCTTAGGGCCGGGTTTTCCTAGCGGGGGGGCCCTCAATGAGCAGTTCTTC. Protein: CASSLGPGFPSGGALNEQFF.

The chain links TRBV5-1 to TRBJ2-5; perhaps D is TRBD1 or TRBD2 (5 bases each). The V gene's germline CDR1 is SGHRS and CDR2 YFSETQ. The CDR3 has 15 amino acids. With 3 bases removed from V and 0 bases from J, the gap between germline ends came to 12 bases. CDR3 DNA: TGCGCCAGCAGCTCCTCGGGACCGTACCAAGAGACCCAGTACTTC. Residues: CASSSSGPYQETQYF.

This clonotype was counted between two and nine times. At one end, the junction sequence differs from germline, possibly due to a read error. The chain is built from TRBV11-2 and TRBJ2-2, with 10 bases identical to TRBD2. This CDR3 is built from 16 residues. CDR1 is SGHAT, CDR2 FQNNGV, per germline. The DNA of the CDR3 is TGTGCCAGCACACGGCCGGGACTAGCGAACCCCGGGGAGCTGTTTTTT. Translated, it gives CASTRPGLANPGELFF.

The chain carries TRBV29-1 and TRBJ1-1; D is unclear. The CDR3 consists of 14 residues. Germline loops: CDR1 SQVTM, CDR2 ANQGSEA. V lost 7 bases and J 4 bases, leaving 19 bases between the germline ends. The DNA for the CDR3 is TGCAGCGCTAGAGGCAGGTCGGCGGGCACTGAAGCTTTCTTT. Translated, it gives CSARGRSAGTEAFF.

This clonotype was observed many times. The CDR3 spells CATSAAGTGFEEVYQPQHF. In nucleotides, the CDR3 is TGTGCCACCAGTGCTGCCGGGACAGGGTTCGAGGAAGTTTATCAGCCCCAGCATTTT. The rearrangement joins TRBV24-1 to TRBJ1-5; 9 bases are shared with TRBD1. CDR3 length: 19 residues. Losses at the gene ends were 5 bases for V and 5 bases for J; bases not matched to a gene: 18. Germline values: CDR1 KGHDR, CDR2 SFDVKD.

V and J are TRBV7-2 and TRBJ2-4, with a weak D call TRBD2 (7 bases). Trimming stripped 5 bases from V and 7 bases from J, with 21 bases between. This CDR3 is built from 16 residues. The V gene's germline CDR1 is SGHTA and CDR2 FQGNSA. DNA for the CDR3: TGTGCCAGCAGCCAACAACCCATCCGGGGGGCGAACATTCAGTACTTC. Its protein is CASSQQPIRGANIQYF.

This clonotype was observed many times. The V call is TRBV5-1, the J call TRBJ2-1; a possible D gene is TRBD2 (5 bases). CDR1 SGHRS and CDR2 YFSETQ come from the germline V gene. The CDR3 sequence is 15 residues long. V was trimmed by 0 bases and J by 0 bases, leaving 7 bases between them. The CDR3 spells CASSLAAVSYNEQFF. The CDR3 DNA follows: TGCGCCAGCAGCTTGGCAGCGGTCTCCTACAATGAGCAGTTCTTC.

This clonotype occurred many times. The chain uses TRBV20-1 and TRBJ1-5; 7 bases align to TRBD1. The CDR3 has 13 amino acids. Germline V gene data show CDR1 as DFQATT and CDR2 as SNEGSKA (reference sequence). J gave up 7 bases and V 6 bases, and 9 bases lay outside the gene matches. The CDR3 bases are TGCAGTGCCCCCGACAGGGTTGGGCAGCCCCAGCATTTT. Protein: CSAPDRVGQPQHF.